This TCR beta chain came from a study of blood T cell repertoires in COVID-19 (dated by TCRdb to the early 2020s). General notes on the study: Samples from collaborators originated in the United States, Italy and Spain and spanned both the acute and convalescent phases of COVID-19. The material from the prospective study consisted of cDNA or gDNA derived from T cells, B-cell-depleted T cells, or PBMCs. Subjects who had been exposed to COVID-19, were actively infected with it, or had recovered from it provided the deeply sampled blood TCRbeta repertoires that made up the dataset. The repertoires were made available in a free public database intended to serve as a resource for research on the immune response to SARS-CoV-2. The samples were drawn from two sources: the first 160 participants of the ongoing ImmuneRACE study, and 1,000 to 1,500 subjects contributed by 6 global collaborators. A de-identified subject ID, COVID-19 status, age in years and sex were almost always included in the sample metadata. Where available, HLA class I and class II types were taken from metadata supplied by the sample provider and were not determined by assay-based typing.

Study-wide findings and limitations: How much clinical and demographic metadata was included differed by source and by participant, and the metadata was provided uncurated.

Details on this clone: Its target antigen remains unknown. No much larger clonotype is one base removed from it; base qualities were not supplied.

CDR1 and CDR2, per the germline V gene, are SGHRS and YFSETQ. The junction shows trimming of 3 bases on V and 5 bases on J, and the gene matches do not reach 4 bases of it. Its CDR3 holds 14 amino acids, cysteine through phenylalanine. The only DNA kept is the CDR3, 42 bases in frame from the first base. The collaborating institutions used their own protocols to collect whole blood in K2EDTA tubes. Collaborator samples were shipped for TCRbeta analysis as frozen whole blood, isolated PBMCs, or DNA extracted from either sample type. The immunoSEQ Assay, a bias-controlled multiplex PCR, was used to amplify TCRbeta CDR3 regions from genomic DNA. Per the original workflow: The number of nucleated cells in each sample was estimated from the amplification of reference gene primers within the assay. Sequence reads were collapsed and filtered to measure the absolute abundance of every unique TCRbeta CDR3 rearrangement. For each sample, productive Simpson clonality was calculated as the square root of Simpson's diversity index across productive rearrangements. TCRdb stores this immuneACCESS table with in-frame sequences only. Part of the clones is absent; in the studies checked, under half of the shortfall reflects unresolved V genes, and no reason is known for the rest. V, J and clone size derive from that table, while D and trimming were established from the DNA sequence. This sample holds 380,000 or so clones; approximately 80% were observed only once. Roughly 1.2% of the sample lies in the top ten.

Sequenced material: peripheral blood. The chain employs TRBV5-1 and TRBJ1-4, with TRBD1 identical over 7 junction bases. This receptor was identified in a human donor with acute or convalescent COVID-19. The donor label of this sample is uncertain. This receptor carries the CDR3 CASSSGQINEKLFF. The bases are TGCGCCAGCAGCTCGGGACAGATCAATGAAAAACTGTTTTTT.